The sequence of this T cell receptor (beta chain) was determined in a study of shared clonotypes between healthy human individuals. Study-wide results and limits: Only blood samples were collected, and tissue repertoires likely differ. Expectations were that clonotype sharing among donors would be affected by sequencing depth.

V was cut by 2 bases and J by 4 bases, with 14 bases left in between. CDR1 and CDR2 (germline): SGHTA, FQGTGA. This CDR3 has 15 amino acids. Genomic DNA, for the unsorted samples, came from tens of millions of PBMCs. As for this clone: Its target is unknown.

The protocol was immunoSEQ multiplex PCR, while the TCRdb copy is restricted to in-frame clones and leaves out a portion. The sample has around 510,000 clones, around 78% seen once. The chain uses TRBV7-3 and TRBJ1-1; maybe TRBD1 (6 bases). Specimen: PBMCs. The receptor comes from a woman between 40 and 50 years old in good health. Some clones in this sample may be carry-over from other donors' samples. CDR3 loop: CASSLVGGARTEAFF. The DNA for the CDR3 is TGTGCCAGCAGCTTAGTTGGGGGGGCCCGCACTGAAGCTTTCTTT.